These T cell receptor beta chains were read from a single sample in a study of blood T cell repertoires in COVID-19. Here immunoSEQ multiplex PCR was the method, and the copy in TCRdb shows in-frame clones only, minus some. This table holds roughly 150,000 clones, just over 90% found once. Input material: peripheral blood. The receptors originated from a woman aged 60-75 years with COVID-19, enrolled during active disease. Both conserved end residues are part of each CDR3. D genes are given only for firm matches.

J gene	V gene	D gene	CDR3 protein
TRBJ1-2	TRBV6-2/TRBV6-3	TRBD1	CASSHRDRGHGNYGYTF
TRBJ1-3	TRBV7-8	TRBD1	CASSLQGAGYTIYF
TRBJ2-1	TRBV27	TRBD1	CASRPLTGADYNEQFF
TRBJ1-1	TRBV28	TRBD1	CASSTTGVRTEAFF
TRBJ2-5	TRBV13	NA	CASSSGDGWKTQYF
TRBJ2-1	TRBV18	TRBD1	CASSPKGQGFNEQFF
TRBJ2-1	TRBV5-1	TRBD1	CASSPTGPRNEQFF
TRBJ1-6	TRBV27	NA	CASSYSGRGTLHF
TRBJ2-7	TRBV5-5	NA	CASSLAGHGEQYF
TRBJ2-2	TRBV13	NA	CASSPNSWARNTGELFF
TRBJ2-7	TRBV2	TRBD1	CASSLTGGEQYF
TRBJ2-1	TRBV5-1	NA	CASSWSRGNEQFF
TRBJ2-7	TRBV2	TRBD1	CASGTGVLSYEQYF
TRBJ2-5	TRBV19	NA	CASSIDSQETQYF
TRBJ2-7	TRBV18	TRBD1	CASSPGQGGEQYF
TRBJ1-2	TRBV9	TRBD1	CASSVSFDRGRFGYTF
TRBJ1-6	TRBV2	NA	CASSVGGNLYNSPLHF
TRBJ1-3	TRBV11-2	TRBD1	CASSHRGSSGNTIYF
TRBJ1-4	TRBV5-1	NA	CASSIEGAGGEKLFF
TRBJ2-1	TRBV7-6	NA	CASSHAFRASYNEQFF
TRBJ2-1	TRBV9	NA	CASSVALAGWNEQFF
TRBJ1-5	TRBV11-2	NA	CASSLDTGYGQPQHF
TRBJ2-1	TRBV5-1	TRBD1	CASSKNTDRDNEQFF
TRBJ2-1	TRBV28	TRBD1	CASSATGFNEQFF
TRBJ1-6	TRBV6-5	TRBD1	CASSRTGFNSPLHF
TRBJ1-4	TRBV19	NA	CASTLTAFQGHGAEKLFF
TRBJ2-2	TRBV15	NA	CATSRDLRNTGELFF
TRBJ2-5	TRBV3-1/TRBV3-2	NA	CASSQAQGRETQYF
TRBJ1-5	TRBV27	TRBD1	CASSPMVSGTGYSNQPQHF
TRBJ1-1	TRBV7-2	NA	CASSFGENTEAFF
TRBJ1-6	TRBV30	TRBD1	CAWRRDRGNSPLHF
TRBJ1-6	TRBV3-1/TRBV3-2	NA	CASTGGSYNSPLHF
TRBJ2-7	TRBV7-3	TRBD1	CASSLAPGQYYEQYF
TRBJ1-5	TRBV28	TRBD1	CASSFLDRVDQPQHF
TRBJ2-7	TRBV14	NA	CASNNRPSYEQYF
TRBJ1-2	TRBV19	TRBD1	CASSKVDRGVKSSGYTF
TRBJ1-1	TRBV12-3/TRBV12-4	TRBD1	CASIRTGVAFF
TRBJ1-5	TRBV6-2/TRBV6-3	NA	CASSVRGFSADQPQHF
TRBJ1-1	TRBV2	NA	CASRRRSADTEAFF
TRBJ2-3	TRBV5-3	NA	CARSLGGNEQPGTQYF
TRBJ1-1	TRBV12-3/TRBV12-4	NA	CASRLPQGWAFF
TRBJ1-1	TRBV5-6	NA	CASSPPARGAEAFF
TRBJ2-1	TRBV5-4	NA	CASSARQSARYNEQFF
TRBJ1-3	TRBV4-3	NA	CASSQVGALGNTIYF
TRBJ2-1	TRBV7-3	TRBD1	CASSATGGSYNEQFF
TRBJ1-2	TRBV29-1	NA	CSVEKTAYGYTF
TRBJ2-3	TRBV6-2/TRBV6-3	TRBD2	CASSASGSTDTQYF
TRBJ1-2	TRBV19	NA	CASSMGQLGYTF
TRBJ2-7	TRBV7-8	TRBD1	CASSSNYRQRQGPRYEQYF
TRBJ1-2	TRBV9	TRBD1	CASSLTGGYGYTF
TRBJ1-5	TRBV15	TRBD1	CATSSIETGDNQPQHF
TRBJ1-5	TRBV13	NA	CASSLGGDIHQPQHF
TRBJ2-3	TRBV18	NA	CASSPPGTTYDTDTQYF
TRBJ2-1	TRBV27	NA	CASSFIKTGGDYNEQFF
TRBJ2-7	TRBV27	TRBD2	CASSLRGGVYEQYF
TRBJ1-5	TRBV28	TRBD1	CASSRDRGNQPQHF
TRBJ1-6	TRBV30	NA	CAWLGVDRSRNSPLHF
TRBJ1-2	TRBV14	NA	CASSQQGNGYTF
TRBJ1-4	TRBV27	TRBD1	CASSPQGQGEKLFF